This T cell receptor beta chain stems from a study of identical twins. General study points: Part of the zero-insertion signal could reflect confounding by invariant MAIT and iNKT cells. The study based its conclusions on cross-sectional statistical analysis and did not follow the same donors. There was an excess of low generation probability in the out-of-frame alpha sequences that twins shared. The abundant beta clonotypes from cord blood had fewer insertions, and memory repertoires had none of this.

TCRdb re-analysed the 5' RACE reads in MiXCR, keeping a single row per CDR3 protein. The table includes roughly 250,000 distinct CDR3 sequences, around 15% detected once. Unmatched junction bases numbered 8, after V lost 6 bases and J lost 5 bases. Per the germline V gene, CDR1 is MGHDK and CDR2 is SYGVNS. The CDR3 has 15 amino acids. Details on this clonotype: Its antigen is unknown.

The origin of this receptor is a young woman in good health. This chain links TRBV25-1 with TRBJ2-1, with TRBD1 matching 9 bases. Sequencing used memory (CD45RO+) T cells sorted from blood. DNA for the CDR3: TGTGCCAGCAGCACCACAGGGGGCCCTAACAATGAGCAGTTCTTC. Its translation: CASSTTGGPNNEQFF.